This T cell receptor (beta chain) was sequenced for a study of blood T cell repertoires in COVID-19. For the study at large: Spain, Italy and the United States supplied samples that represented acute and convalescent COVID-19. Sample material is recorded as cDNA or gDNA derived from T cells, B-cell-depleted T cells, or PBMCs.

The CDR3 runs 15 residues. Per germline, CDR1 MGHRA and CDR2 YSYEKL. Trimming shortened V by 4 bases and J by 6 bases, and 18 bases separated the two germline ends. The assay was immunoSEQ multiplex PCR, and TCRdb's table has in-frame clones only and misses some. The table has some 80,000 clones, approximately 81% seen once; the top ten hold about 45%. Sequencing was carried out using peripheral blood. This receptor was identified in an older man with acute or convalescent COVID-19. J is TRBJ1-2 and V is TRBV4-1; D is possibly TRBD1 (6 bases). The chain's CDR3 is CASSRDSGGADGYTF. CDR3 in DNA: TGCGCCAGCAGCCGGGACTCGGGGGGGGCTGATGGCTACACCTTC.